This TCR beta chain came from a study of T cells in Graves' hyperthyroidism and ophthalmopathy. Across the study: The authors collected peripheral blood at initial diagnosis, before any treatment. General study findings and limits: Researchers found most expanded thyroid clonotypes above 0.001 in blood as well.

Used for diagnoses were clinical symptoms, serum thyroxine and TRAb, thyroid ultrasound and orbital computed tomography. The authors obtained PBMCs from around 10 ml of fresh peripheral blood. This clonotype occurred a few times. Its specificity is not known. J was trimmed by 0 bases and V by 3 bases; bases with no gene match: 9. Germline V gives CDR1 ENHRY, CDR2 SYGVKD. CDR3 length: 20 amino acids. Amplified TCR beta CDR3 regions derived from RNA transcripts. The HTBI primer set served for first-round RT-PCR of the TCR CDR3. TCRdb passed the multiplex PCR reads through MiXCR, listing each CDR3 protein once. The sample holds fewer than 750,000 distinct CDR3 sequences, more than 12% seen once.

This clonotype was obtained from a woman aged 45-60 years with Graves' ophthalmopathy. Sequences were obtained from blood. This chain joins TRBV10-3 and TRBJ2-1, with 15 bases matching TRBD2. CDR3 nucleotides: TGTGCCATCAGTGAACCTGGGACTAGCGGGAGGACGGGCTCCTACAATGAGCAGTTCTTC. This sequence encodes CAISEPGTSGRTGSYNEQFF.